This passage covers 7 T cell receptor beta chains from one sample sequenced in a study of post-analysis software for immune sequencing data. The study's findings and limits: Roughly 5 TRBV segments, TRBV5-6, TRBV5-1 and TRBV20-1 among them, were found more frequent in patients than controls.

Each TCR beta cDNA library carried unique molecular identifiers. TCRdb used MiXCR to reprocess the PCR reads, holding one entry per CDR3 protein. Found here are 430,000 or so distinct CDR3 sequences, less than 40% of them singletons; the top ten hold less than 8%. The antigens for these receptors are not known. Sequencing used blood. All receptors derive from a girl aged 2 to 10 with multiple sclerosis.

This clonotype was detected only a few times. The CDR3 protein is CASSLGTGRSYEQYF. CDR3 nucleotides: TGCGCCAGCAGCTTGGGGACAGGGAGGTCCTACGAGCAGTACTTC. The rearrangement uses TRBV5-1 and TRBJ2-7; TRBD1 matches 8 bases. The CDR3 is 15 amino acids. CDR1 SGHRS and CDR2 YFSETQ come from the germline V gene. J gave up 1 base and V 0 bases, and 3 bases lay outside the gene matches.

The chain recombines TRBV15 with TRBJ1-1, with D uncertain. With 0 bases removed from V and 1 base from J, the gap between germline ends came to 12 bases. The CDR3 is 16 residues long. CDR1 and CDR2 (germline): LNHNV, YYDKDF (reference sequence). CDR3 nucleotides: TGTGCCACCAGCAGAGAAGGGTACAGACCGAACACTGAAGCTTTCTTT. This translates into CATSREGYRPNTEAFF.

This chain connects TRBV4-1 to TRBJ2-5; D gene unclear. Germline V gives CDR1 MGHRA, CDR2 YSYEKL. The length of the CDR3 is 13 residues. V was cut by 0 bases and J by 9 bases, with 11 bases left in between. The CDR3: CASSQESSLPQYF. The CDR3 region has the DNA TGCGCCAGCAGCCAAGAGTCCAGCTTGCCCCAGTACTTC.

This clonotype was detected only a few times. The rearrangement links TRBV5-4 to TRBJ2-1; 13 nucleotides match TRBD2. CDR1 SGHNT and CDR2 YYREEE come from the germline V gene (reference sequence). The CDR3 covers 16 residues. The V segment lost 3 bases and the J segment 3 bases; nucleotides outside the gene matches: 3. DNA for the CDR3: TGTGCCAGCAGCTCGGGACTAGCGGGGCTCTACAATGAGCAGTTCTTC. Protein product: CASSSGLAGLYNEQFF.

This sequence joins TRBV10-3 and TRBJ2-7, with a tentative D call TRBD2 (5 bases). CDR3 length: 12 amino acids. The germline gives CDR1 ENHRY, CDR2 SYGVKD. The V and J ends lost 4 bases and 3 bases respectively, with 7 bases between them. The CDR3, as DNA: TGTGCCATCAGTGTTGAGGGCTACGAGCAGTACTTC. Translation gives CAISVEGYEQYF.

As regards this clonotype: One end of the junction is discordant with germline, which a read error may explain. The rearrangement joins TRBV20-1 to TRBJ2-5, with D possibly being TRBD2 (5 bases). Germline values: CDR1 DFQATT, CDR2 SNEGSKA (reference sequence). The CDR3 loop spans 13 amino acids. CDR3 in DNA: TGCAGTACTAGATTTGCAAACCAAGAGACCCAGTACTTC. This codes for CSTRFANQETQYF.

The chain employs TRBV7-2 and TRBJ2-5; 10 bases are a match to TRBD2. CDR3 length: 15 amino acids. The junction had 8 bases not matched to a gene; V was cut back by 6 bases and J by 4 bases. Germline V gene data show CDR1 as SGHTA and CDR2 as FQGNSA. CDR3 sequence (DNA): TGTGCCAGCAGTTCCCTAGCGGGAGTGGGAGAGACCCAGTACTTC. This gives the protein CASSSLAGVGETQYF.